A selection of T cell receptor beta chains follows, all from one sample in a study of chemoradiotherapy in HPV16-positive cancers. The table came from immunoSEQ multiplex PCR; TCRdb's copy has only in-frame clones and leaves some out. The table lists over 10,000 clones, about 72% of them singletons. The specimen was obtained from a patient who underwent chemoradiotherapy. The receptors here all came from a human donor with HPV-associated anogenital cancer. CDR3s include the opening cysteine and the closing phenylalanine or tryptophan. A D gene is named only where the DNA matches it firmly. Size values are once, few and many counts, or a class for expanded clones, and some rows have none.

clone_size d_call j_call v_call cdr3_nt cdr3_aa
NA NA TRBJ2-2 TRBV19 TGTGCCAGTAGTAGGGACATAAACACCGGGGAGCTGTTTTTT CASSRDINTGELFF
NA TRBD1 TRBJ2-7 TRBV5-1 TGCGCCAGCAGCCGACGGACAGGGGAGTTGCACGAGCAGTACTTC CASSRRTGELHEQYF
NA TRBD1 TRBJ1-1 TRBV30 TGTGCCCTCGAACACCCGGGACAGAGAACTGAAGCTTTCTTT CALEHPGQRTEAFF
once NA TRBJ2-1 TRBV27 TGTGCCAGCAGCTCGGGGCAGCGAAATGAGCAGTTCTTC CASSSGQRNEQFF
NA TRBD1 TRBJ2-7 TRBV7-2 TGTGCCAGCAGCTCTCAATCCGGGACAGGTACCTACGAGCAGTACTTC CASSSQSGTGTYEQYF
NA TRBD2 TRBJ2-3 TRBV7-6 TGTGCCAGCAGCCCCCCTTCGGCGGGGGACACAGATACGCAGTATTTT CASSPPSAGDTDTQYF
NA TRBD1 TRBJ1-5 TRBV19 TGTGCCAGTAGTTCCAGGGGGCGCGGGCCCTATCAGCCCCAGCATTTT CASSSRGRGPYQPQHF
once NA TRBJ2-2 TRBV4-3 TGCGCCAGCAGCCAAGATTTCCCCTTCGGGGAGCTGTTTTTT CASSQDFPFGELFF
NA NA TRBJ2-6 TRBV29-1 TGCATCCCGAACGGGAAGGGGGGTAGCTCTGGGGCCAACGTCCTGACTTTC CIPNGKGGSSGANVLTF
once NA TRBJ2-2 TRBV10-3 TGTGCCAGTGGGCAGGGACCCCCCGGGGAGCTGTTTTTT CASGQGPPGELFF
NA NA TRBJ1-4 TRBV6-5 TGTGCCAGCAGTCCGACAGGAACTAATGAAAAACTGTTTTTT CASSPTGTNEKLFF
once NA TRBJ1-6 TRBV9 TGTGCCAGCAGCGAGGGGGGTTCACCCCTCCACTTT CASSEGGSPLHF
NA NA TRBJ2-1 TRBV11-3 TGTGCCAGCAGCTTAGATACTAGTCTCTACAATGAGCAGTTCTTC CASSLDTSLYNEQFF
NA TRBD1 TRBJ1-3 TRBV12-5 TGTGCTAGTGGTCTCCGGGACAGGGGGGACACCATATATTTT CASGLRDRGDTIYF
NA TRBD1 TRBJ2-3 TRBV5-6 TGTGCCAGCAGCTTGGCCTCCCTTTACAGGGGAGATACGCAGTATTTT CASSLASLYRGDTQYF
once TRBD1 TRBJ2-3 TRBV5-6 TGTGCCAGCAGCCGCCTATTTTCGGGACAGGGAACAGATACGCAGTATTTT CASSRLFSGQGTDTQYF
NA NA TRBJ2-1 TRBV10-1 TGCGCCAGCATCCCAGGGGACAATGAGCAGTTCTTC CASIPGDNEQFF
once TRBD1 TRBJ2-2 TRBV5-1 TGCGCCAGCAGCTGGGACAGGGTAGATTCCGGGGAGCTGTTTTTT CASSWDRVDSGELFF
NA NA TRBJ2-1 TRBV9 TGTGCCAGCAACCTGGGGAGCTCCTACAATGAGCAGTTCTTC CASNLGSSYNEQFF
NA NA TRBJ1-3 TRBV7-2 TGTGCCAGCAGCTACTCTGGAAACACCATATATTTT CASSYSGNTIYF
once NA TRBJ1-3 TRBV7-6 TGTGCCAGCAGCTTATATGTCGCAGACGGAAACACCATATATTTT CASSLYVADGNTIYF
NA NA TRBJ2-1 TRBV18 TGTGCCAGCTCACCCTATGTCCGGGACAATGAGCAGTTCTTC CASSPYVRDNEQFF
NA NA TRBJ1-1 TRBV5-4 TGTGCCAGCAGCTATTCCCCAGGAGGAACTGAAGCTTTCTTT CASSYSPGGTEAFF
NA NA TRBJ2-7 TRBV9 TGTGCCAGCAGCGTAGGTAGCGGATCCTACGAGCAGTACTTC CASSVGSGSYEQYF
NA TRBD2 TRBJ2-3 TRBV30 TGTGCCTGGAGTCCACTAGCGGGGGGTAGCACAGATACGCAGTATTTT CAWSPLAGGSTDTQYF
NA NA TRBJ1-5 TRBV4-3 TGCGCCAGCAGCCAAAGGCGGGGAAGCAATCAGCCCCAGCATTTT CASSQRRGSNQPQHF